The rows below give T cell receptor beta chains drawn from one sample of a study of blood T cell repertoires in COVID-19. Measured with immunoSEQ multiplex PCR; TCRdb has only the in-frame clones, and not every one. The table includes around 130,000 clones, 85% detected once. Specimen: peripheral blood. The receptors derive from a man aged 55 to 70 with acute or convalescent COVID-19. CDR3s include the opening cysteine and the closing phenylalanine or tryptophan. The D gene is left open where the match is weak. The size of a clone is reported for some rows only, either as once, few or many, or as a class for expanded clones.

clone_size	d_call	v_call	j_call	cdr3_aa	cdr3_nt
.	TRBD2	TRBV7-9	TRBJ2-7	CASSLVRGEGEQYF	TGTGCCAGCAGCTTAGTTCGTGGGGAGGGCGAGCAGTACTTC
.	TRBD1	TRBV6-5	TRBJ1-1	CASTLDRVSGTEAFF	TGTGCCAGCACCTTGGACAGGGTATCCGGCACTGAAGCTTTCTTT
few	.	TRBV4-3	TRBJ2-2	CASSQGGADGELFF	TGCGCCAGCAGCCAAGGCGGGGCGGACGGGGAGCTGTTTTTT
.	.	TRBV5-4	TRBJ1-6	CASSPRGTYNSPLHF	TGTGCCAGCAGTCCCAGGGGCACCTATAATTCACCCCTCCACTTT
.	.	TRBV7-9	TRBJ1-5	CASSLHENQPQHF	TGTGCCAGCAGCTTACACGAGAATCAGCCCCAGCATTTT
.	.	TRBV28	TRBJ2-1	CASSLTGNEQFF	TGTGCCAGCAGTCTTACAGGGAATGAGCAGTTCTTC
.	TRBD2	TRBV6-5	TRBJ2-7	CASTGAGGPGEQYF	TGTGCCAGCACGGGGGCGGGAGGGCCAGGCGAGCAGTACTTC
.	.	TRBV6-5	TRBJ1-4	CASSSQGGNEKLFF	TGTGCCAGCAGCTCACAGGGCGGTAATGAAAAACTGTTTTTT
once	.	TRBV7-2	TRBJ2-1	CASSPSGGNSYNEQFF	TGTGCCAGCAGCCCCTCGGGCGGGAACTCCTACAATGAGCAGTTCTTC
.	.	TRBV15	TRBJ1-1	CATSRAGMNTEAFF	TGTGCCACCAGCAGAGCAGGTATGAACACTGAAGCTTTCTTT
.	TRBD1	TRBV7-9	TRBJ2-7	CASSPDWDRGYEQYF	TGTGCCAGCAGCCCCGATTGGGACAGGGGTTACGAGCAGTACTTC
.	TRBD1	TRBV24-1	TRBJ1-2	CATSDSAGGKYDGYTF	TGTGCCACCAGTGACTCGGCAGGGGGCAAATATGATGGCTACACCTTC
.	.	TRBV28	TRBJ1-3	CASSFSGPLSGNTIYF	TGTGCCAGCAGTTTTTCCGGTCCTCTCTCTGGAAACACCATATATTTT
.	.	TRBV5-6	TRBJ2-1	CASSRGSSYNEQFF	TGTGCCAGCAGCAGGGGGAGCTCCTACAATGAGCAGTTCTTC
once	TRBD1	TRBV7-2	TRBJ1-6	CASSLNRGNNSPLHF	TGTGCCAGCAGCTTAAACAGGGGAAATAATTCACCCCTCCACTTT
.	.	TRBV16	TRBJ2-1	CASSQSMAVRYNEQFF	TGTGCCAGCAGCCAATCGATGGCCGTACGATACAATGAGCAGTTCTTC
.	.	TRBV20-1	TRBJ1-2	CSALATGYTF	TGCAGTGCTCTTGCGACAGGCTACACCTTC
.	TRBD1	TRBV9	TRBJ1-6	CASSVGGTGRSSYNSPLHF	TGTGCCAGCAGCGTAGGGGGGACAGGCCGGAGCTCCTATAATTCACCCCTCCACTTT
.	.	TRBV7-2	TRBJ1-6	CASSLEPRPEAPLHF	TGTGCCAGCAGCTTAGAGCCGCGACCAGAGGCACCCCTCCACTTT
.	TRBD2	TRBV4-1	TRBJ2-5	CASSQVIAGDPRETQYF	TGCGCCAGCAGCCAAGTAATAGCGGGAGACCCAAGGGAGACCCAGTACTTC
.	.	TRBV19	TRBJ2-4	CASSMAGAKNIQYF	TGTGCCAGTAGTATGGCGGGAGCCAAAAACATTCAGTACTTC
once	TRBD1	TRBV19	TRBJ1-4	CASTAGQGGDEKLFF	TGTGCCAGTACCGCCGGACAGGGTGGGGATGAAAAACTGTTTTTT
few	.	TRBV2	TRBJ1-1	CASSADLTEAFF	TGTGCCAGCAGTGCAGACTTAACTGAAGCTTTCTTT
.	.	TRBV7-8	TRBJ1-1	CASSLGDTGRTEAFF	TGTGCCAGCAGCTTAGGGGATACAGGGCGCACTGAAGCTTTCTTT
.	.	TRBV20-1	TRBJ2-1	CSARARGGYNEQFF	TGCAGTGCTCGTGCTAGGGGTGGATACAATGAGCAGTTCTTC
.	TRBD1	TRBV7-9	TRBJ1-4	CASSFQGATNEKLFF	TGTGCCAGCAGCTTTCAGGGGGCAACTAATGAAAAACTGTTTTTT
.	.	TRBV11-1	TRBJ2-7	CASSPNRDEQYF	TGTGCCAGCAGCCCTAACAGGGACGAGCAGTACTTC
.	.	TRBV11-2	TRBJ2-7	CASSLNRAGSYEQYF	TGTGCCAGCAGCTTAAACAGGGCCGGCTCCTACGAGCAGTACTTC
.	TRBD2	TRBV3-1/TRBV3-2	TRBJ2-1	CASSQSGGRYNEQFF	TGTGCCAGCAGCCAATCGGGAGGGCGTTACAATGAGCAGTTCTTC
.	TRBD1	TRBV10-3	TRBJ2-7	CAISEQGFYEQYF	TGTGCCATCAGTGAACAGGGGTTCTACGAGCAGTACTTC
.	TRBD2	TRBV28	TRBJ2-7	CASTVRGSVVQYF	TGTGCCAGCACCGTCCGCGGGAGTGTAGTGCAGTACTTC
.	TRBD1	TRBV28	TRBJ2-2	CASSPGQGYTGELFF	TGTGCCAGCAGCCCGGGACAGGGGTACACCGGGGAGCTGTTTTTT
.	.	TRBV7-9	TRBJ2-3	CASSPLVASPLTDTQYF	TGTGCCAGCAGCCCCCTAGTGGCTAGCCCCCTCACAGATACGCAGTATTTT
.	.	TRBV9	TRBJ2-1	CASSAYPGAYNEQFF	TGTGCCAGCAGCGCCTACCCTGGGGCGTACAATGAGCAGTTCTTC
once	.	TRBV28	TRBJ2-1	CASSLTLTVYNEQFF	TGTGCCAGCAGCCTTACCCTCACAGTTTACAATGAGCAGTTCTTC
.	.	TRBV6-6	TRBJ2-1	CASSYSTFSYNEQFF	TGTGCCAGCAGTTACTCGACATTCTCCTACAATGAGCAGTTCTTC
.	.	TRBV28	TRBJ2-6	CASTARDRSGANVLTF	TGTGCCAGCACCGCCCGCGACAGGTCTGGGGCCAACGTCCTGACTTTC
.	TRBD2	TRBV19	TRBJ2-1	CASSIETSGRLYNEQFF	TGTGCCAGTAGTATTGAAACTAGCGGGAGGCTTTACAATGAGCAGTTCTTC
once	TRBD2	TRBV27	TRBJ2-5	CATARGIAGEQETQYF	TGTGCCACCGCACGGGGGATAGCGGGAGAACAAGAGACCCAGTACTTC
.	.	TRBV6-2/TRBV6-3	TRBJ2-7	CASSYHRDKLTYEQYF	TGTGCCAGCAGTTACCATCGGGACAAGTTAACCTACGAGCAGTACTTC
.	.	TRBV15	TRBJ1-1	CATSRDRGNTEAFF	TGTGCCACCAGCAGAGATAGGGGGAACACTGAAGCTTTCTTT
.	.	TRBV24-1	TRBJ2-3	CATSDLRGSTDTQYF	TGTGCCACCAGTGATTTGCGGGGGAGCACAGATACGCAGTATTTT
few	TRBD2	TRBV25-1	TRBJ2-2	CASSGLADTGELFF	TGTGCCAGCAGTGGACTAGCGGACACCGGGGAGCTGTTTTTT
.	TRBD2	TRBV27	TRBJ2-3	CASSSTKTSGRPPDTQYF	TGTGCCAGCAGTTCCACTAAAACTAGCGGGAGACCCCCAGATACGCAGTATTTT
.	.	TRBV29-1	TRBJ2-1	CSVEAVSYNEQFF	TGCAGCGTTGAAGCGGTCTCCTACAATGAGCAGTTCTTC
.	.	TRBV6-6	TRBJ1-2	CASSPAGRDGYTF	TGTGCCAGCAGCCCTGCAGGGAGGGATGGCTACACCTTC
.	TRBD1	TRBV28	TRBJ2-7	CASSLADRGGSYEQYF	TGTGCCAGCAGTTTGGCAGACAGGGGGGGCTCCTACGAGCAGTACTTC
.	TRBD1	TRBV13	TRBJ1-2	CASSLRGGQGHGYTF	TGTGCCAGCAGCCTTAGGGGGGGACAGGGTCATGGCTACACCTTC